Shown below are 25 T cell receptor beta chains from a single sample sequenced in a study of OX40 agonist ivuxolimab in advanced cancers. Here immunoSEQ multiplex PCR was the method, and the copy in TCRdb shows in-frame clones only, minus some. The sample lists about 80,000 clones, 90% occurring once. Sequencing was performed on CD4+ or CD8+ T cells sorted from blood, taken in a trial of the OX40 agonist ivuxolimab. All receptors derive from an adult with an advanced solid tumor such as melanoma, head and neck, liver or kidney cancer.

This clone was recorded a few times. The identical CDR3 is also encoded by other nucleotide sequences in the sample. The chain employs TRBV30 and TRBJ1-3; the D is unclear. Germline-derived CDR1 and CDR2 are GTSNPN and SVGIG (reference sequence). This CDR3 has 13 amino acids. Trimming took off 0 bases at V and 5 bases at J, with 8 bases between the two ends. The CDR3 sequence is CAWSVNGRNTIYF. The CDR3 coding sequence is TGTGCCTGGAGTGTGAACGGACGAAACACCATATATTTT.

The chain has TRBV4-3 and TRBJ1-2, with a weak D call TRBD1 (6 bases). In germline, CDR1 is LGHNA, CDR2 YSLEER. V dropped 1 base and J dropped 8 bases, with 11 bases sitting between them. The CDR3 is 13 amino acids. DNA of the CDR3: TGCGCCAGCAGCCAAGGCAGGGGCGGGGGCTACACCTTC. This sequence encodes CASSQGRGGGYTF.

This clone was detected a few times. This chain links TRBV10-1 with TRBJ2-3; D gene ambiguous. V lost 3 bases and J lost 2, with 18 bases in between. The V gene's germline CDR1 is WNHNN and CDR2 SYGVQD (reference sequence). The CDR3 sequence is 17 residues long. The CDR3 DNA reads TGCGCCAGCAGTGATTTCCTCGGATTAGCCTCCACAGATACGCAGTATTTT. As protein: CASSDFLGLASTDTQYF.

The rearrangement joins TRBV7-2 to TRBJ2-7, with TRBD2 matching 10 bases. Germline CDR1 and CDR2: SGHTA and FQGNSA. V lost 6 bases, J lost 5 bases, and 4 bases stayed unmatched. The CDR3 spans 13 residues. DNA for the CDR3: TGTGCCAGCAGGCTAGCGGGAGTTAACGAGCAGTACTTC. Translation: CASRLAGVNEQYF. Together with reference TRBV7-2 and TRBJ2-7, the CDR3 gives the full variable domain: GAGVSQSPSNKVTEKGKDVELRCDPISGHTALYWYRQSLGQGLEFLIYFQGNSAPDKSGLPSDRFSAERTGGSVSTLTIQRTQQEDSAVYLCASRLAGVNEQYFGPGTRLTVT.

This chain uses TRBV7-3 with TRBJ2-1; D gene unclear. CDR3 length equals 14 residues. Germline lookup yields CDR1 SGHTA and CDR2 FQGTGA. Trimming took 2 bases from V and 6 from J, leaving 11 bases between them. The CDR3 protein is CASSLDSSINEQFF. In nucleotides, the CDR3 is TGTGCCAGCAGCTTAGATTCCAGCATCAATGAGCAGTTCTTC.

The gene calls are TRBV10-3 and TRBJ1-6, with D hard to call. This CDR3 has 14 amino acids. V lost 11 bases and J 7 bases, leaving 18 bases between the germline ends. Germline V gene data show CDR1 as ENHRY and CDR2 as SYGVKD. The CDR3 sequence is CAVGLTQSNSPLHF. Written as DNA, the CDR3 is TGTGCCGTCGGTCTAACACAATCAAATTCACCCCTCCACTTT.

DNA for the CDR3: TGTGCCAGCACCTTACGGTTCGGGGTAACTTCACCCCTCCACTTT. It is translated as CASTLRFGVTSPLHF. This chain uses TRBV6-5 with TRBJ1-6, with D unresolved. The CDR3 runs to 15 residues. V dropped 7 bases and J dropped 9 bases, with 19 bases sitting between them. The germline V gene has CDR1 MNHEY and CDR2 SVGAGI.

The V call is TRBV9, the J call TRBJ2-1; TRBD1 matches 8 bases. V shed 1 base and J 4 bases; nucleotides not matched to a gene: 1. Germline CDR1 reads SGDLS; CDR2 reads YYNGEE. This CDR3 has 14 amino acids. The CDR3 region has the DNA TGTGCCAGCAGCGTAACAGGGGGTTACAATGAGCAGTTCTTC. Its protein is CASSVTGGYNEQFF.

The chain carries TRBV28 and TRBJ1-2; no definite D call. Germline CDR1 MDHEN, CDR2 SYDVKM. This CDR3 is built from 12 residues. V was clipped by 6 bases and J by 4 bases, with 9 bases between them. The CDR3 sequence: CASSSVSYGYTF. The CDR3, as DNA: TGTGCCAGCAGCTCGGTTAGCTATGGCTACACCTTC.

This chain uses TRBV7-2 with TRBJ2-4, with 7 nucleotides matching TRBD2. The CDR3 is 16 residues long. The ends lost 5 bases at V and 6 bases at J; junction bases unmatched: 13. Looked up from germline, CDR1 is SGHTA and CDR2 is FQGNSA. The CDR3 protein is CASSPSSIWGGNIQYF. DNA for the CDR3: TGTGCCAGCAGCCCAAGTTCTATCTGGGGGGGAAACATTCAGTACTTC.

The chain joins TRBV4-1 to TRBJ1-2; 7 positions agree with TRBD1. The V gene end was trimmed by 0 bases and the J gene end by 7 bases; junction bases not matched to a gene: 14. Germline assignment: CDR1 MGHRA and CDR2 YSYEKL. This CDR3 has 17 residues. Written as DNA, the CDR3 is TGCGCCAGCAGCCAAGATCCGACGGAGAGGGGGCATGGTGGCTACACCTTC. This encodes CASSQDPTERGHGGYTF.

The CDR3 DNA reads TGTGCCATCAGTCCGCAGGTTAGCAATCAGCCCCAGCATTTT. Residues: CAISPQVSNQPQHF. The rearrangement links TRBV10-3 to TRBJ1-5; D remains unclear. Germline lookup yields CDR1 ENHRY and CDR2 SYGVKD. V was cut by 5 bases and J by 0 bases, with 8 bases left in between. CDR3 length equals 14 residues.

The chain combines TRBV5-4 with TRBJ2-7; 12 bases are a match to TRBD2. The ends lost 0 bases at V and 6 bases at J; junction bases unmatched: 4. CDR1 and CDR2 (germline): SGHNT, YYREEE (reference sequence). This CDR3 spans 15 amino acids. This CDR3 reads CASSLASGRAGEQYF. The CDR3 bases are TGTGCCAGCAGCTTGGCTAGCGGGAGGGCCGGCGAGCAGTACTTC.

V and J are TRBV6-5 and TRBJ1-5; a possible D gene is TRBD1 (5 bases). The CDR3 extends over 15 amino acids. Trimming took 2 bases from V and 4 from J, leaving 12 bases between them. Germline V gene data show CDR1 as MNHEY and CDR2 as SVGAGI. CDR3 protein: CASSYDGGGNQPQHF. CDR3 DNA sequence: TGTGCCAGCAGTTACGATGGGGGAGGAAATCAGCCCCAGCATTTT.

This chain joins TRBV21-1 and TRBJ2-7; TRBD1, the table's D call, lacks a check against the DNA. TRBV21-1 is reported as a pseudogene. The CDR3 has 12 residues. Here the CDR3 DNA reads TGTGCCAGCGGCAGGGGGCTCTACGAGCAGTACTTC. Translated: CASGRGLYEQYF.

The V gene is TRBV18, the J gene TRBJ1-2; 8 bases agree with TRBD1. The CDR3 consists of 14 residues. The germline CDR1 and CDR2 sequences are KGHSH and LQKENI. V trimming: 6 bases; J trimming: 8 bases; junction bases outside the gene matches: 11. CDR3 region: CASSPSGTGGGYTF. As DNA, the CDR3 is TGTGCCAGCTCCCCAAGCGGGACAGGCGGGGGCTACACCTTC.

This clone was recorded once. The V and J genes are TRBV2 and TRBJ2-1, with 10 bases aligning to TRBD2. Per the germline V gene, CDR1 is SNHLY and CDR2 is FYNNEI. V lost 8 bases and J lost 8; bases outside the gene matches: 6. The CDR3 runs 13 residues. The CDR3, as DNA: TGTGCCAGCGGGGGACTAGCGAGCGATGAGCAGTTCTTC. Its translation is CASGGLASDEQFF.

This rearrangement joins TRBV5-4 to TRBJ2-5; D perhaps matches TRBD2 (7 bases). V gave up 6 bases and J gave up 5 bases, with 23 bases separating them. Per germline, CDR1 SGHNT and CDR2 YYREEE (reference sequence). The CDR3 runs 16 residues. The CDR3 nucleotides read TGTGCCAGCACCCTCCCGGGTCGGGGGGCGCGGGAGACCCAGTACTTC. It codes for CASTLPGRGARETQYF.

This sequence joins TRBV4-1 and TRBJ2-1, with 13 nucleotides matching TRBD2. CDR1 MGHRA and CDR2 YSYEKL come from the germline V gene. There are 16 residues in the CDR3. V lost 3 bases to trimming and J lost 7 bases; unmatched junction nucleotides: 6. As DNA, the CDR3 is TGCGCCAGCAGCCATCGACTAGCGGGGGGCGGGAATGAGCAGTTCTTC. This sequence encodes CASSHRLAGGGNEQFF.

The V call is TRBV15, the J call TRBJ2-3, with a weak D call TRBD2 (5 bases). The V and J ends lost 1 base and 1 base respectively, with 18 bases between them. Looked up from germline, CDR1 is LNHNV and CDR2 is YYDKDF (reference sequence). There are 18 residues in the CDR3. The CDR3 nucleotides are TGTGCCACCAGCAGAGGGGTAGTTAGCGCGCCCCGCACAGATACGCAGTATTTT. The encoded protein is CATSRGVVSAPRTDTQYF.

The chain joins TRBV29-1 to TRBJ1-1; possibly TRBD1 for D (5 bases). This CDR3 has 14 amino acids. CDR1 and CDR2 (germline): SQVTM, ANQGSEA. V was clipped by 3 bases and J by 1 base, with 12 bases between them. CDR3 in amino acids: CSVEGQGTNTEAFF. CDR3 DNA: TGCAGCGTTGAGGGGCAGGGAACGAACACTGAAGCTTTCTTT.

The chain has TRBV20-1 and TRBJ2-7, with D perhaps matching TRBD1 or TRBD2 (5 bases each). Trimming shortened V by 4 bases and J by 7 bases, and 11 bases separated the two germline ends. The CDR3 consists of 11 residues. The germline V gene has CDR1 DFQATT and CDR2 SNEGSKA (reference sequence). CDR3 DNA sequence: TGCAGTGCTATAAGGGGACGTGAGCAGTACTTC. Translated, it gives CSAIRGREQYF.

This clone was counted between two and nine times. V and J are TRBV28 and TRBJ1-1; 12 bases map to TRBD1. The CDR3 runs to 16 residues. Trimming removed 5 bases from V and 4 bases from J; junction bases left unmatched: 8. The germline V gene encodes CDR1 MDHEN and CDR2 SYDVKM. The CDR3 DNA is TGTGCCAGCAGTGCCGGGACAGGGGGCTTGATCACTGAAGCTTTCTTT. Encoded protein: CASSAGTGGLITEAFF.

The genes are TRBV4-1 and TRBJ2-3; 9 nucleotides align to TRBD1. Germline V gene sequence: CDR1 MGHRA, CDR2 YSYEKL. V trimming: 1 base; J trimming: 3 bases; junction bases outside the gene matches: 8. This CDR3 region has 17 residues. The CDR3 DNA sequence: TGCGCCAGCAGCCAAGGTATCCGAGGGACAGGGACAGATACGCAGTATTTT. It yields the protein CASSQGIRGTGTDTQYF.

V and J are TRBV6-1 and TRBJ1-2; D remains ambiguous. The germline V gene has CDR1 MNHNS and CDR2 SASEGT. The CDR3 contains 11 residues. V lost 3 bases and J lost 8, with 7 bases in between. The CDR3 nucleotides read TGTGCCAGCAGTGACGGAGGGGGCTACACCTTC. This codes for CASSDGGGYTF.